The rows below give T cell receptor beta chains drawn from one sample of a study of blood T cell repertoires in COVID-19. The data were produced by immunoSEQ multiplex PCR, yet TCRdb's version contains in-frame clones alone and is incomplete. The sample records approximately 300,000 clones, around 84% being singletons. Specimen: PBMCs or T cells enriched from blood (not recorded which). These receptors were obtained from a woman in her twenties or thirties who had been exposed to COVID-19. The CDR3 runs from the conserved cysteine through the conserved F or W. Each record gives: clone size, D gene, J gene, V gene, CDR3 protein, CDR3 DNA. The D gene is left open where the match is weak. Clone sizes are given selectively: once, few, many, or a class where the clone is expanded.

.,TRBD1,TRBJ2-2,TRBV27,CASSRDRGHFRTGELFF,TGTGCCAGCAGTAGGGACAGGGGTCATTTCCGGACCGGGGAGCTGTTTTTT
.,.,TRBJ1-1,TRBV7-9,CASSSQGADEAFF,TGTGCCAGCAGCTCACAGGGAGCTGATGAAGCTTTCTTT
few,TRBD2,TRBJ2-2,TRBV7-2,CASSAGLAGGGYTGELFF,TGTGCCAGCAGCGCCGGACTAGCGGGGGGCGGGTACACCGGGGAGCTGTTTTTT
once,.,TRBJ2-7,TRBV5-5,CASSRGGSDYEQYF,TGTGCCAGCAGCAGGGGAGGCTCTGACTACGAGCAGTACTTC
.,TRBD1,TRBJ1-1,TRBV28,CASSLCTDRGCEAFF,TGTGCCAGCAGTTTATGCACGGACAGGGGGTGTGAAGCTTTCTTT
.,.,TRBJ1-2,TRBV30,CAMAGSNYGYTF,TGTGCCATGGCAGGGTCGAACTATGGCTACACCTTC
.,TRBD1,TRBJ2-7,TRBV19,CASSIADRIYEQYF,TGTGCCAGTAGTATAGCGGACAGGATCTACGAGCAGTACTTC
.,TRBD1,TRBJ1-2,TRBV4-1,CASSQEPGTGGSNYGYTF,TGCGCCAGCAGCCAAGAACCAGGGACAGGGGGCTCTAACTATGGCTACACCTTC
.,TRBD2,TRBJ2-5,TRBV9,CASSVPAGGGETQYF,TGTGCCAGCAGCGTCCCAGCGGGGGGCGGGGAGACCCAGTACTTC
.,.,TRBJ1-4,TRBV5-1,CASSSGTSNEKLFF,TGCGCCAGCAGCAGCGGGACGAGCAATGAAAAACTGTTTTTT
.,TRBD2,TRBJ2-7,TRBV28,CATGGTANYEQYF,TGTGCCACCGGGGGGACCGCGAACTACGAGCAGTACTTC
.,.,TRBJ1-1,TRBV18,CASSPGARNTEAFF,TGTGCCAGCTCACCGGGGGCGAGGAACACTGAAGCTTTCTTT
few,.,TRBJ2-1,TRBV5-1,CASSLGDTAYNEQFF,TGCGCCAGCAGCTTGGGGGACACGGCCTACAATGAGCAGTTCTTC
once,.,TRBJ1-4,TRBV5-6,CASSSQEKLFF,TGTGCCAGCAGCTCCCAAGAAAAACTGTTTTTT
.,TRBD1,TRBJ1-2,TRBV11-2,CASSPDRGRSYGYTF,TGTGCCAGCAGCCCTGACAGGGGGCGCAGCTATGGCTACACCTTC
.,.,TRBJ1-6,TRBV18,CASSPPSRTANSPLHF,TGTGCCAGCTCACCTCCTAGCAGGACCGCCAATTCACCCCTCCACTTT
.,TRBD2,TRBJ2-7,TRBV27,CASSLSDFRGGAYEQYF,TGTGCCAGCAGTTTATCCGACTTTAGGGGAGGGGCCTACGAGCAGTACTTC
few,TRBD1,TRBJ2-5,TRBV14,CASSPPGGETQYF,TGTGCCAGCAGCCCTCCAGGGGGAGAGACCCAGTACTTC
.,TRBD1,TRBJ1-1,TRBV5-4,CASSSGQGARTEAFF,TGTGCCAGCAGCTCGGGACAGGGGGCGAGGACTGAAGCTTTCTTT
.,TRBD1,TRBJ1-1,TRBV5-4,CASSLRTGGTEAFF,TGTGCCAGCAGCTTGCGTACAGGGGGCACTGAAGCTTTCTTT
.,TRBD1,TRBJ1-3,TRBV5-4,CASSEEGAPSGNTIYF,TGTGCCAGCAGCGAGGAGGGGGCCCCCTCTGGAAACACCATATATTTT
once,.,TRBJ1-1,TRBV12-1,CASSLFLEAFF,TGTGCCAGCAGCCTCTTCCTTGAAGCTTTCTTT
.,.,TRBJ1-5,TRBV7-8,CASSPYNQPQHF,TGTGCCAGCAGCCCCTACAATCAGCCCCAGCATTTT
.,.,TRBJ1-5,TRBV7-9,CASSLGGIDQPQHF,TGTGCCAGCAGCTTAGGAGGCATTGATCAGCCCCAGCATTTT
.,.,TRBJ2-6,TRBV19,CASSPKTYSGANVLTF,TGTGCCAGTAGTCCGAAAACCTACTCTGGGGCCAACGTCCTGACTTTC
.,.,TRBJ1-1,TRBV15,CATSTYSDSSEAFF,TGTGCCACCAGCACTTATTCGGACAGCTCTGAAGCTTTCTTT
once,.,TRBJ1-1,TRBV6-5,CASSPGPGTEAFF,TGTGCCAGCAGCCCAGGTCCCGGTACTGAAGCTTTCTTT
.,.,TRBJ1-3,TRBV6-5,CASSSGGADGNTIYF,TGTGCCAGCAGTTCAGGAGGGGCGGATGGAAACACCATATATTTT
.,.,TRBJ2-1,TRBV14,CASSQGDSVGLQFF,TGTGCCAGCAGCCAAGGAGACAGTGTGGGGCTTCAGTTCTTC